The entry that follows covers one T cell receptor beta chain sequence. Its antigen is unknown. Those who donated were healthy bone marrow donors. The source of the sample is a study of cytomegalovirus exposure and HLA in healthy donors. The V and J ends lost 3 bases and 5 bases, in that order; junction bases with no gene match: 8. The CDR3 contains 15 residues. In germline, CDR1 is GTSNPN, CDR2 SVGIG (reference sequence). The PCR ran on 60 Vbeta and 13 Jbeta primers. The authors' processing: The count from a later analysis was 70 million to 85 million unique TCR beta chains, approximately 9.9 million of them shared. Here immunoSEQ multiplex PCR was the method, and the copy in TCRdb shows in-frame clones only, minus some. V and J calls and clone size are those listed in that table; D and trimming were worked out from the DNA. This sample's table reports 150,000 to 250,000 clones. Study-wide results and limits: Among donors in an Asian-associated ancestry cluster, a later analysis reportedly found fewer N-insertions than the approximately 670-donor mean. Roughly uniform depth of sequencing across donors was assumed in presence/absence analyses.

Sequencing was performed on PBMCs. This sequence joins TRBV30 and TRBJ2-1, with TRBD2 matching over 9 bases. The source is a boy under 18 in good health and CMV-seronegative. The CDR3: CAWRSAGGPDNEQFF. In DNA, the CDR3 is TGTGCCTGGAGGTCAGCGGGGGGCCCCGACAATGAGCAGTTCTTC.